Shown below are 2 T cell receptor beta chains from a single sample sequenced in a study of blood T cell repertoires in COVID-19. Generated by immunoSEQ multiplex PCR, the TCRdb table keeps only in-frame clones and is missing some. The data hold 65,000 to 90,000 clones, with around 82% observed a single time. The source material was peripheral blood. These receptors all stem from a man between 60 and 75 years old with acute or convalescent COVID-19.

The gene calls are TRBV19 and TRBJ1-5; D possibly corresponds to TRBD1 (5 bases). Germline lookup yields CDR1 LNHDA and CDR2 SQIVND (reference sequence). This CDR3 spans 17 amino acids. V lost 5 bases and J lost 6, with 23 bases in between. The CDR3 spells CASSSTGRTTTRQPQHF. The CDR3 DNA reads as TGTGCCAGTAGTTCGACGGGACGGACTACTACCCGTCAGCCCCAGCATTTT.

This chain uses TRBV5-6 with TRBJ2-7; D remains ambiguous. Germline V gene sequence: CDR1 SGHDT, CDR2 YYEEEE. V lost 1 base and J 7 bases, leaving 6 bases between the germline ends. The CDR3 length is 11 residues. The CDR3 loop reads CASSLTEEQYF. CDR3 nucleotide sequence: TGTGCCAGCAGCTTGACAGAGGAGCAGTACTTC.